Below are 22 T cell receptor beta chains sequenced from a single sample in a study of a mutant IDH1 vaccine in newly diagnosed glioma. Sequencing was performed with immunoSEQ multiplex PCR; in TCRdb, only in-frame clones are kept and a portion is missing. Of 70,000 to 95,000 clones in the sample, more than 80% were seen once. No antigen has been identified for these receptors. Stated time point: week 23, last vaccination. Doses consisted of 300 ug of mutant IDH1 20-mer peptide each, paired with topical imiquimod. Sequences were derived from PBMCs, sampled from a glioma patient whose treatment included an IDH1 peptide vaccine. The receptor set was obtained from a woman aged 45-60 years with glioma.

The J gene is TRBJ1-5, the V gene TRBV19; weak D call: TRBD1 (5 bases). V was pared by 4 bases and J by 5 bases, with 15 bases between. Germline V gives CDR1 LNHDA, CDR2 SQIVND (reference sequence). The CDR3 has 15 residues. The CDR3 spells CASSKGSGGDQPQHF. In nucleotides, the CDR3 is TGTGCCAGTAGTAAAGGTTCGGGGGGAGATCAGCCCCAGCATTTT.

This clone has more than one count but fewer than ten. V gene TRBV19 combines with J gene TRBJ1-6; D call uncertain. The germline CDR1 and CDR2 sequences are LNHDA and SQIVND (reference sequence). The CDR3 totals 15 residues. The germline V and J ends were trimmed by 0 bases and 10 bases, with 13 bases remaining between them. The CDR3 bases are TGTGCCAGTAGTATAGAAGGGCAGAGCGGCTCACCCCTCCACTTT. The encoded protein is CASSIEGQSGSPLHF. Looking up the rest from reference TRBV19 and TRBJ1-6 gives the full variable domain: DGGITQSPKYLFRKEGQNVTLSCEQNLNHDAMYWYRQDPGQGLRLIYYSQIVNDFQKGDIAEGYSVSREKKESFPLTVTSAQKNPTAFYLCASSIEGQSGSPLHFGNGTRLTVT.

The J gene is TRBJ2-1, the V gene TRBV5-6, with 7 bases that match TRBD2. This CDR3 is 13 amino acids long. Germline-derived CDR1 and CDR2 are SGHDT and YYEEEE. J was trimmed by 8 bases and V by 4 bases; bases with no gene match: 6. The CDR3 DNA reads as TGTGCCAGCAGCGCCGGGACTATTTATGAGCAGTTCTTC. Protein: CASSAGTIYEQFF.

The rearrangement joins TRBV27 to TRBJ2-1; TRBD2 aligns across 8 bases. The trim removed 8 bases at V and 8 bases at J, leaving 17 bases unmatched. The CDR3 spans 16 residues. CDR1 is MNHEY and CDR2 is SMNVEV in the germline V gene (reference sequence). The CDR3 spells CASGTYGTRNGDEQFF. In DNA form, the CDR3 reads TGTGCCAGCGGGACGTACGGGACTAGGAATGGCGATGAGCAGTTCTTC.

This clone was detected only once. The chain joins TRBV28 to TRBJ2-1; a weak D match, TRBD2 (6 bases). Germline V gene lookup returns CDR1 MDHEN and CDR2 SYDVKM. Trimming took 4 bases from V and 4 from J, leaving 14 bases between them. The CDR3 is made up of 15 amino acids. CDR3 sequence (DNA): TGTGCCAGCAGTTCCCGGGTTAGCGGTTACAATGAGCAGTTCTTC. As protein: CASSSRVSGYNEQFF.

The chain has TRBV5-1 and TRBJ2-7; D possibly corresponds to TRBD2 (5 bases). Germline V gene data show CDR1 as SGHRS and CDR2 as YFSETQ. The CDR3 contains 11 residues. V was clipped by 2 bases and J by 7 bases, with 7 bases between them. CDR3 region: CASSFSGEQYF. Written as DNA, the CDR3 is TGCGCCAGCAGCTTTTCGGGGGAGCAGTACTTC. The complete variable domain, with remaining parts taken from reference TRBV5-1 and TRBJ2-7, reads KAGVTQTPRYLIKTRGQQVTLSCSPISGHRSVSWYQQTPGQGLQFLFEYFSETQRNKGNFPGRFSGRQFSNSRSEMNVSTLELGDSALYLCASSFSGEQYFGPGTRLTVT.

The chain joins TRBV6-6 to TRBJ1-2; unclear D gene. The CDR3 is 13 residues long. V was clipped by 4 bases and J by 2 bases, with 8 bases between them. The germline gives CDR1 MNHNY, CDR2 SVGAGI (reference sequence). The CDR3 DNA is TGTGCCAGCAGTTTGGACCTAAACTATGGCTACACCTTC. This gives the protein CASSLDLNYGYTF.

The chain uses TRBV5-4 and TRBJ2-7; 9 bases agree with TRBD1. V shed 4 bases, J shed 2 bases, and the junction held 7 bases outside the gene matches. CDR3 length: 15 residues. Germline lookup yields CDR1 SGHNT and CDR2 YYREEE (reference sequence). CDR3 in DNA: TGTGCCAGCAGCGGGAAGGACAGGGGCCCCTACGAGCAGTACTTC. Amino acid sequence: CASSGKDRGPYEQYF.

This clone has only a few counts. The CDR3 DNA sequence: TGCACCAGCAGCCGTCTCAACAGGGGGCTAGGAGAAAAACTGTTTTTT. It encodes CTSSRLNRGLGEKLFF. V gene TRBV1 combines with J gene TRBJ1-4; the table names TRBD1, a call not compared with the DNA. TRBV1 is described as a pseudogene. There are 16 residues in the CDR3.

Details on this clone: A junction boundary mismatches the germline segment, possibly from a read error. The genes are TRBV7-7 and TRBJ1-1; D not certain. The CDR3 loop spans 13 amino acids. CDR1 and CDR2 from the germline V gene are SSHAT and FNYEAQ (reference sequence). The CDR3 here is CASSLDVNTEAFF. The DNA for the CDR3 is TGTGCTAGCAGCTTAGACGTGAACACTGAAGCTTTCTTT.

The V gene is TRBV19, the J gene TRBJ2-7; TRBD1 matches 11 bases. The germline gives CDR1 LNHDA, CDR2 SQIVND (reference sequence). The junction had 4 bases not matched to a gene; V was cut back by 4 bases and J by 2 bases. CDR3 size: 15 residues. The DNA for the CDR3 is TGTGCCAGTAGTAGCCGGGACAGGGGGGCCTACGAGCAGTACTTC. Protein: CASSSRDRGAYEQYF.

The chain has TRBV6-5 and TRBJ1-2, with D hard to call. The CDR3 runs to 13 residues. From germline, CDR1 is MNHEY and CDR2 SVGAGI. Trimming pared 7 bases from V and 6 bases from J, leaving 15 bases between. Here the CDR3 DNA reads TGTGCCAGCACCTCCGCGGGGAGAGATGGCTACACCTTC. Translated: CASTSAGRDGYTF.

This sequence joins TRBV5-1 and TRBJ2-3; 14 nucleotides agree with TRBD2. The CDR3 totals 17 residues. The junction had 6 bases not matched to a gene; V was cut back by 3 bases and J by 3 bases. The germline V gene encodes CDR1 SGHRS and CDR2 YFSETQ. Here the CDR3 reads CASSSHGTSGRTDTQYF. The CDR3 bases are TGCGCCAGCAGCTCCCACGGGACTAGCGGGAGAACAGATACGCAGTATTTT.

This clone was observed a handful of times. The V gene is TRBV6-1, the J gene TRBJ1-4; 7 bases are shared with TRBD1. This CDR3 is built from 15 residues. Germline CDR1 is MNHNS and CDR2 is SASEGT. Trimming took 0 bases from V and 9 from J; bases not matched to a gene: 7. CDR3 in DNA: TGTGCCAGCAGTGAAGCCCGGGACAGAGTACAAAAACTGTTTTTT. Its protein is CASSEARDRVQKLFF.

CDR3: CASTPGTGPYEQYF. The CDR3 bases are TGTGCCAGCACCCCCGGGACAGGACCCTACGAGCAGTACTTC. The genes are TRBV5-6 and TRBJ2-7; 8 bases line up with TRBD1. The CDR3 is made up of 14 amino acids. Losses at the gene ends were 6 bases for V and 2 bases for J; bases not matched to a gene: 7. Germline-derived CDR1 and CDR2 are SGHDT and YYEEEE.

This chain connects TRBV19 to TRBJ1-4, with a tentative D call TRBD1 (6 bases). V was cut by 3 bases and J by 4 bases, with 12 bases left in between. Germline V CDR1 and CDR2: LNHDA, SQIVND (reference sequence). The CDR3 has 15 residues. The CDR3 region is CASSIVRGSNEKLFF. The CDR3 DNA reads TGTGCCAGTAGTATCGTCAGGGGTAGTAATGAAAAACTGTTTTTT.

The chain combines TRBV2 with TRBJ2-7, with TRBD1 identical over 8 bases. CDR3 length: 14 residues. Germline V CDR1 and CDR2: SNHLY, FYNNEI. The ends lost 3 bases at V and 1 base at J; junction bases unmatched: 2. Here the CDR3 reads CASSEGDRSYEQYF. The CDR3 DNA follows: TGTGCCAGCAGTGAGGGGGACAGGTCCTACGAGCAGTACTTC.

Here the CDR3 DNA reads TGTGCCAGCAGCTTAGAGCTCACAGCGAAATGGGGGCAGTACTTC. Translated, it gives CASSLELTAKWGQYF. The V call is TRBV11-2, the J call TRBJ2-7; D gene ambiguous. The germline V and J ends were trimmed by 0 bases and 9 bases, with 18 bases remaining between them. The CDR3 is 15 residues long. Germline V gene data show CDR1 as SGHAT and CDR2 as FQNNGV.

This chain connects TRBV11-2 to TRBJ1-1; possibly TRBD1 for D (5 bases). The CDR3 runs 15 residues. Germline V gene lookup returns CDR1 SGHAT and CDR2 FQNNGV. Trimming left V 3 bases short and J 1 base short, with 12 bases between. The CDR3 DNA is TGTGCCAGCAGCTTCGTTAGGGGACCGAACACTGAAGCTTTCTTT. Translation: CASSFVRGPNTEAFF.

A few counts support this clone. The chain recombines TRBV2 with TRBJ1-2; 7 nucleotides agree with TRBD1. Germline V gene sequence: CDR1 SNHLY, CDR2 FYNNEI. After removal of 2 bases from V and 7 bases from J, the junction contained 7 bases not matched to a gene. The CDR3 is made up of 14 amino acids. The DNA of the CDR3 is TGTGCCAGCAGTGAACGACAGGGAGGAGGTGGCTACACCTTC. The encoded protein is CASSERQGGGGYTF.

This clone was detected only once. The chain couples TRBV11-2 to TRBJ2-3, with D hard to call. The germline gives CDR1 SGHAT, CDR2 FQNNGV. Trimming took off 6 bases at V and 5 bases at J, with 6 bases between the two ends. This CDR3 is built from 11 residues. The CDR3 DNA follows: TGTGCCAGCAGGTTGATAGATACGCAGTATTTT. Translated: CASRLIDTQYF.

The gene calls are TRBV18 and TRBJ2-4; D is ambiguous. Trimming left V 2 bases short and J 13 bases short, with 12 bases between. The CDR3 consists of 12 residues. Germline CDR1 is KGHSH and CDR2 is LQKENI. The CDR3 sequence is CASSPDRRTQYF. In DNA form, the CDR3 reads TGTGCCAGCTCACCAGATCGGAGAACCCAGTACTTC.